These 5 T cell receptor beta chains originate from one sample sequenced in a study of early T cells in non-severe SARS-CoV-2 infection. Using its own MiXCR run on the 5' RACE reads, TCRdb lists one record per CDR3 protein. Altogether tens of thousands of distinct CDR3 sequences are present, about 6% being singletons, with the ten largest covering approximately 5.5%. Sequenced material: whole blood. The receptor set was obtained from an adult who was a healthcare worker with PCR-confirmed SARS-CoV-2 infection or an uninfected control (not recorded which).

This rearrangement joins TRBV7-3 to TRBJ2-2; TRBD1 or TRBD2 may be the D gene (6 bases each). V lost 1 base and J 4 bases, leaving 10 bases between the germline ends. The CDR3 runs 15 residues. CDR1 SGHTA and CDR2 FQGTGA come from the germline V gene. The CDR3 DNA follows: TGTGCCAGCAGCTTAAACCCGGGGGCCACCGGGGAGCTGTTTTTT. It translates to CASSLNPGATGELFF.

This clonotype was detected many times. The rearrangement uses TRBV30 and TRBJ1-2, with D maybe TRBD1 (5 bases). The CDR3 consists of 14 residues. Per the germline V gene, CDR1 is GTSNPN and CDR2 is SVGIG (reference sequence). V lost 0 bases and J 8 bases, leaving 16 bases between the germline ends. Here the CDR3 reads CAWSVFRVGNGYTF. DNA for the CDR3: TGTGCCTGGAGTGTTTTCAGGGTAGGGAACGGCTACACCTTC. Full variable domain (missing parts from reference TRBV30 and TRBJ1-2): SQTIHQWPATLVQPVGSPLSLECTVEGTSNPNLYWYRQAAGRGLQLLFYSVGIGQISSEVPQNLSASRPQDRQFILSSKKLLLSDSGFYLCAWSVFRVGNGYTFGSGTRLTVV.

This clonotype was picked up many times. The chain joins TRBV9 to TRBJ1-2, with D tentatively TRBD1 (5 bases). Germline values: CDR1 SGDLS, CDR2 YYNGEE. The CDR3 has 15 residues. Trimming cost V 2 bases and J 4 bases, with 15 bases left between them. The CDR3 bases are TGTGCCAGCAGCGTTGGGGGTAACCTACTCTATGGCTACACCTTC. This translates into CASSVGGNLLYGYTF.

This clonotype was observed a few times. The chain links TRBV29-1 to TRBJ2-2; D gene unclear. Germline values: CDR1 SQVTM, CDR2 ANQGSEA. This CDR3 region has 15 residues. The ends were cut back, 4 bases at V and 0 bases at J, with 12 bases in the middle. The CDR3 spells CSVVDLSTNTGELFF. The CDR3 coding sequence is TGCAGCGTTGTCGATCTGTCCACGAACACCGGGGAGCTGTTTTTT.

Many counts were recorded for this clonotype. J is TRBJ2-7 and V is TRBV20-1, with TRBD2 matching 11 bases. Germline V CDR1 and CDR2: DFQATT, SNEGSKA (reference sequence). The CDR3 loop spans 15 amino acids. The V gene end was trimmed by 3 bases and the J gene end by 1 base; junction bases not matched to a gene: 5. The CDR3 region is CSASPTSGESYEQYF. CDR3 in DNA: TGCAGTGCTAGCCCGACTAGCGGGGAGTCCTACGAGCAGTACTTC.